These 9 T cell receptor beta chains were sequenced from one sample in a study of cytomegalovirus exposure and HLA in healthy donors. Using immunoSEQ multiplex PCR, the repertoire was profiled, and TCRdb retains in-frame clones only, with some absent. Among approximately 160,000 clones listed, about 90% were seen once. Sequencing used PBMCs. The receptors were gathered from a woman between 18 and 29 years old in good health and CMV-seropositive.

V is TRBV28 and J is TRBJ2-5, with TRBD1 as a possible D gene (6 bases). The CDR3 extends over 14 amino acids. Germline CDR1 reads MDHEN; CDR2 reads SYDVKM. The V gene lost 9 bases and the J gene lost 7 bases, with 21 bases spanning the gap. CDR3 DNA sequence: TGTGCCAGTAGTACAGGGTTCCTTACAGGGACCCAGTACTTC. Protein: CASSTGFLTGTQYF.

The chain carries TRBV7-8 and TRBJ2-1; 8 nucleotides agree with TRBD2. V dropped 6 bases and J dropped 10; count of bases not matched to a gene: 5. Looked up from germline, CDR1 is SGHVS and CDR2 is FQNEAQ. The CDR3 runs to 12 residues. The CDR3 protein is CASRVTSDEQFF. The DNA for the CDR3 is TGTGCCAGCAGGGTGACTAGCGACGAGCAGTTCTTC.

The V call is TRBV5-1, the J call TRBJ2-6, with D possibly TRBD1 on 6 matching bases. Germline CDR1 is SGHRS and CDR2 is YFSETQ. The CDR3 covers 17 residues. Between the trimmed V and J ends, which lost 7 bases and 0 bases, there was a span of 17 bases. Written as DNA, the CDR3 is TGCGCCAGCTCCGAGGGGGTGTTGGGCTCTGGGGCCAACGTCCTGACTTTC. It codes for CASSEGVLGSGANVLTF.

This clone was observed a few times. The genes are TRBV6-6 and TRBJ2-7, with 9 bases that match TRBD2. The CDR3 has 15 amino acids. V shed 6 bases and J 2 bases; nucleotides not matched to a gene: 8. Germline V gene lookup returns CDR1 MNHNY and CDR2 SVGAGI (reference sequence). For the CDR3, the DNA is TGTGCCAGCAGGGGCGGCGGGGGGGCCCCCTACGAGCAGTACTTC. Protein sequence: CASRGGGGAPYEQYF.

This clone has only a few counts. This chain uses TRBV14 with TRBJ2-7; 8 bases line up with TRBD1. J lost 6 bases, V lost 1 base, and 5 bases had no gene match. The CDR3 is made up of 14 amino acids. The V gene's germline CDR1 is SGHDN and CDR2 FVKESK. CDR3 loop: CASSQVQGESEQYF. CDR3 DNA sequence: TGTGCCAGCAGCCAAGTACAGGGGGAGTCCGAGCAGTACTTC.

The chain has TRBV28 and TRBJ1-5; D is perhaps TRBD1 (6 bases). Trimming cost V 4 bases and J 2 bases, with 9 bases left between them. The CDR3 is 14 residues long. Germline V gives CDR1 MDHEN, CDR2 SYDVKM. The CDR3 region has the DNA TGTGCCAGCAGTTCCCACAGGGGCAATCAGCCCCAGCATTTT. The encoded protein is CASSSHRGNQPQHF. Drawing the rest from reference TRBV28 and TRBJ1-5, the complete variable domain is DVKVTQSSRYLVKRTGEKVFLECVQDMDHENMFWYRQDPGLGLRLIYFSYDVKMKEKGDIPEGYSVSREKKERFSLILESASTNQTSMYLCASSSHRGNQPQHFGDGTRLSIL.

This chain links TRBV19 with TRBJ2-7, with 9 nucleotides matching TRBD2. This CDR3 has 14 residues. The V segment lost 5 bases and the J segment 5 bases; nucleotides outside the gene matches: 7. Germline V gene sequence: CDR1 LNHDA, CDR2 SQIVND (reference sequence). The CDR3 bases are TGTGCCAGTAGTCAGCGGGGGGCCCAACACGAGCAGTACTTC. Its protein is CASSQRGAQHEQYF.

CDR3 coding DNA: TGTGCCAGCAGTTTTCCCCTTGGGGGGAGGTATGGCTACACCTTC. Its translation: CASSFPLGGRYGYTF. V and J are TRBV28 and TRBJ1-2; tentatively, D is TRBD1 (5 bases). Germline CDR1 and CDR2: MDHEN and SYDVKM. The germline V and J ends were trimmed by 3 bases and 5 bases, with 16 bases remaining between them. The CDR3 has 15 residues.

The V and J genes are TRBV6-6 and TRBJ1-5; 7 nucleotides agree with TRBD1. V shed 7 bases and J 6 bases; nucleotides not matched to a gene: 9. CDR3 length: 14 amino acids. Looked up from germline, CDR1 is MNHNY and CDR2 is SVGAGI (reference sequence). The chain's CDR3 is CASNQQGPAQPQHF. The CDR3 DNA reads TGTGCCAGCAACCAACAGGGGCCAGCTCAGCCCCAGCATTTT.